This is a list of T cell receptor beta chains from one sample in a study of radiotherapy plus CTLA-4 blockade in lung cancer. Profiling relied on immunoSEQ multiplex PCR, and the TCRdb table lists in-frame clones only, not all of them. The sample contains about 100,000 clones, approximately 83% of which appear only once. The sequences come from peripheral blood, collected from a patient treated with radiotherapy plus ipilimumab. These receptors came from a human donor with non-small cell lung cancer who had stable disease on radiotherapy plus ipilimumab. CDR3s include the opening cysteine and the closing phenylalanine or tryptophan. Each record gives: J gene, V gene, CDR3 length, D gene, clone size, CDR3 DNA, CDR3 protein. D genes are given only for firm matches. The size of a clone is reported for some rows only, either as once, few or many, or as a class for expanded clones.

TRBJ1-1 TRBV28 13 - - TGTGCCACTCAAGCCGGGAGGAACACTGAAGCTTTCTTT CATQAGRNTEAFF
TRBJ2-1 TRBV18 11 - - TGTGCCAGCTCCCCTGTTTTGGAGCAGTTCTTC CASSPVLEQFF
TRBJ1-1 TRBV29-1 12 - - TGCAGCGTTGAAGGAGGGAACACTGAAGCTTTCTTT CSVEGGNTEAFF
TRBJ1-2 TRBV7-7 15 - - TGTGCCAGCAGCGACTTCTGCCGAAAGACCTATGGCTACACCTTC CASSDFCRKTYGYTF
TRBJ2-3 TRBV28 20 TRBD2 - TGTGCCAGCAGTCTTCATTCCGGGACTAGCGGGCAGGCTAGCACAGATACGCAGTATTTT CASSLHSGTSGQASTDTQYF
TRBJ1-2 TRBV5-1 14 - - TGCGCCAGCAGCTTGGGGGACGGGAGGAAAGGCTACACCTTC CASSLGDGRKGYTF
TRBJ2-7 TRBV6-6 15 - - TGTGCCAGCAGTTACTCGAAACAGGCTACCTACGAGCAGTACTTC CASSYSKQATYEQYF
TRBJ1-5 TRBV15 13 - - TGTGCCACCAGCAGAGGACATGGTCAGCCCCAGCATTTT CATSRGHGQPQHF
TRBJ2-1 TRBV7-9 14 TRBD2 - TGTGCCAGCAGCTTGGCGGGAGTGTACAATGAGCAGTTCTTC CASSLAGVYNEQFF
TRBJ2-3 TRBV6-1 15 TRBD1 once TGTGCCAGCAATCCCGGGACAGGGGCCACAGATACGCAGTATTTT CASNPGTGATDTQYF
TRBJ2-1 TRBV12-5 16 - - TGTGCTAGTGGTTTGGATCGGCAGGGCAAACGCAATGAGCAGTTCTTC CASGLDRQGKRNEQFF
TRBJ2-1 TRBV7-2 16 TRBD2 - TGTGCCAGCAGCTCGGGGGGGCGGGTTTCCTACAATGAGCAGTTCTTC CASSSGGRVSYNEQFF
TRBJ1-6 TRBV7-2 15 - - TGTGCCAGCAGCCCCTATTCGACAGGTTTATCACCCCTCCACTTT CASSPYSTGLSPLHF
TRBJ1-2 TRBV5-1 15 TRBD1 - TGCGCCAGCAGCCCTATTGGACAGGACTACTATGGCTACACCTTC CASSPIGQDYYGYTF
TRBJ1-2 TRBV2 14 - - TGTGCCAGCCTCCTCGTCGGCGGATTCTATGGCTACACCTTC CASLLVGGFYGYTF
TRBJ2-7 TRBV5-5 14 TRBD2 once TGTGCCAGCAGCTTGGAAAGCGGGAGCTACGAGCAGTACTTC CASSLESGSYEQYF
TRBJ2-2 TRBV10-1 14 - few TGCGCCAGCTCGAGAGACTACGACACCGGGGAGCTGTTTTTT CASSRDYDTGELFF
TRBJ2-2 TRBV9 14 - - TGTGCCAGCAGTGCCGGGACTTCTACCGGGGAGCTGTTTTTT CASSAGTSTGELFF
TRBJ1-3 TRBV28 16 - few TGTGCCAGCAGTCTGCCCCCAGGGAGCTCTGGAAACACCATATATTTT CASSLPPGSSGNTIYF
TRBJ2-1 TRBV7-3 15 - - TGTGCCAGCAGCTTAAGGCAGGGCCGGTACAATGAGCAGTTCTTC CASSLRQGRYNEQFF
TRBJ1-5 TRBV4-2 16 - - TGTGCCAGCAGCGACGGCAGGGATTATAGCAATCAGCCCCAGCATTTT CASSDGRDYSNQPQHF
TRBJ1-4 TRBV10-3 12 - few TGTGCCATCAGTCCGTATAATGAAAAACTGTTTTTT CAISPYNEKLFF
TRBJ2-1 TRBV6-5 13 - - TGTGCCAGCAGTTACGACACTTACAATGAGCAGTTCTTC CASSYDTYNEQFF
TRBJ1-6 TRBV2 13 - - TGTGCCAGCAGCCCTATACCCCTTTCACCCCTCCACTTT CASSPIPLSPLHF
TRBJ1-4 TRBV5-7 14 - - TGTGCCAGCAGCTTACGCTCAACTAATGAAAAACTGTTTTTT CASSLRSTNEKLFF
TRBJ2-7 TRBV11-2 17 - - TGTGCCAGCAGCTTAGATACGGTAGCGCGTAGCTCCTACGAGCAGTACTTC CASSLDTVARSSYEQYF
TRBJ2-7 TRBV10-2 14 TRBD2 - TGCGCCAGTTGTGTCGGGGGGGACTCCTACGAGCAGTACTTC CASCVGGDSYEQYF
TRBJ1-1 TRBV5-1 13 TRBD1 - TGCGCCAGCGTCCCCCAGGGGGGAGTTGAAGCTTTCTTT CASVPQGGVEAFF
TRBJ2-7 TRBV23-1 14 TRBD1 - TGCGCCACCTGGGACAGGGGGCATTACTACGAGCAGTACTTC CATWDRGHYYEQYF
TRBJ2-1 TRBV5-6 13 - - TGTGCCAGCAGCGGCCGGACGTACAATGAGCAGTTCTTC CASSGRTYNEQFF
TRBJ2-5 TRBV11-2 14 TRBD1 - TGTGCCAGCAGCTTAGCGGGACAGCAAGAGACCCAGTACTTC CASSLAGQQETQYF
TRBJ1-5 TRBV7-9 16 - - TGTGCCAGCAGCTTAGGGGGGGCGCGGGGCAATCAGCCCCAGCATTTT CASSLGGARGNQPQHF
TRBJ2-3 TRBV9 16 TRBD2 - TGTGCCAGCAGCCCCGGGACTAGCGGTGTGGGAGATACGCAGTATTTT CASSPGTSGVGDTQYF
TRBJ2-1 TRBV10-1 17 TRBD1 - TGCGCCAGCAGTCAATTCACGCTGGGGACAGTCTACAATGAGCAGTTCTTC CASSQFTLGTVYNEQFF
TRBJ2-7 TRBV9 13 - - TGTGCCAGCAGTTACAGGACCCGGGGCGAGCAGTACTTC CASSYRTRGEQYF
TRBJ2-7 TRBV10-3 14 - - TGTGCCATCAGTGAAGGGCTCACCTACGTCGAGCAGTACTTC CAISEGLTYVEQYF
TRBJ2-5 TRBV6-6 14 TRBD2 - TGTGCCAGCAGTCCCACGCGGGGGGAAGAGACCCAGTACTTC CASSPTRGEETQYF
TRBJ2-1 TRBV18 14 TRBD2 - TGTGCCAGCTCACCTACTAGCGGAGGGGATGAGCAGTTCTTC CASSPTSGGDEQFF
TRBJ2-7 TRBV6-1 15 - - TGTGCCAGCAGTGAAGCGGTGGGCGGATTCTACGAGCAGTACTTC CASSEAVGGFYEQYF
TRBJ2-7 TRBV30 16 - - TGTGCCTGGAGTGTACGGGGGAGAGGGGGCTCCTACGAGCAGTACTTC CAWSVRGRGGSYEQYF